This T cell receptor (beta chain) was captured by sequencing in a study of early T cells in non-severe SARS-CoV-2 infection (dated by TCRdb to about 2021). Broadly, across the study: TCR sequencing used bulk RNA from unsorted whole blood, so alpha and beta chains could not be paired. The paper's findings and limits, for the study overall: VDJdb matching was skewed toward anti-spike CD8 responses and likely underestimated virus-specific expansions, missing private and CD4 specificities.

The library came from 5' RACE. The sequencer was a NextSeq 500. The TCR library protocol attached unique molecular identifiers to individual cDNA molecules to correct for sequencing error and PCR bias. TCR alpha and beta chains were both sequenced, and the abundances of alpha and beta sequences in each sample were closely correlated with each other. From the authors' description of their analysis: Decombinator V4 was used to annotate TCR sequences for V gene, J gene and CDR3. TCRs were defined as expanded if a significant change between any two time points was detected under a Poisson model with p below 0.0001. Abundances of TCRs were expressed as counts per million after normalisation to the total number of TCRs sequenced in each sample. MAIT TCRs were defined by TRAV1-2 paired with TRAJ12, TRAJ20 or TRAJ33, and iNKT TCRs by TRAV10 paired with TRAJ18. VDJdb, accessed 1 November 2021, was searched for CMV, EBV and SARS-CoV-2 annotated TCRs, excluding TCRs annotated for multiple antigens. TCRdb reprocessing: public reads trimmed at Q25 with fastp, clones called with MiXCR, in-frame beta chains kept. Each CDR3 protein gets just one entry, which takes the most common genes and DNA from the rows behind it. The V and J calls follow TCRdb's processing rather than the paper's. This sample comprises tens of thousands of distinct CDR3 sequences, 5.5% to 7.5% of them detected only once. The ten largest make up over 4.5% of the sample.

A word on this clonotype: The clone's antigen remains unknown. Base qualities are missing; no much larger clone stands one base away.

V is cut by 9 bases and J by 3 bases, and the space between the germline ends is 15 bases. The germline V gene (reference sequence) gives CDR1 as SEHNR and CDR2 as FQNEAQ. Including cysteine and phenylalanine, the CDR3 has 14 amino acids. Only CDR3 DNA remains: 42 bases, in frame from the first base. Set within a cohort of healthcare workers in London, UK, this nested case-control study involved weekly PCR testing of nasopharyngeal swabs along with blood sampling. Healthcare workers were recruited between 23 and 31 March 2020, during the week of the UK lockdown, and were followed weekly for up to roughly 16 weeks.

The sequenced sample consisted of whole blood. The TCR originated in an adult who was a healthcare worker with PCR-confirmed SARS-CoV-2 infection or an uninfected control (not recorded which). Recombination joined TRBV7-9 with TRBJ2-1, with TRBD2 as a weak D call on 5 bases. The DNA sequence is TGTGCCAGTAGGCCCCTCGGGGTCTACAATGAGCAGTTCTTC. Its translation is CASRPLGVYNEQFF.